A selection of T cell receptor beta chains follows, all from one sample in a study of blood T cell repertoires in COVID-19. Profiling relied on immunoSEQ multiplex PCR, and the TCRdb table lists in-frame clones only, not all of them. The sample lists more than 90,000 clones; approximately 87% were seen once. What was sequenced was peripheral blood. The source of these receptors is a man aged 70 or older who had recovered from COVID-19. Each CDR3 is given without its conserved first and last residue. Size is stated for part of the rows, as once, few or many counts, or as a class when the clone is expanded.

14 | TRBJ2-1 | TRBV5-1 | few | ASSSLAGTVYNEQF
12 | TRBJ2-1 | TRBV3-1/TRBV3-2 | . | ASSQEGRVNEQF
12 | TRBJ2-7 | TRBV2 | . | ASSVRRQGYEQY
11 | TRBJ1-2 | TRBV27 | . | ASSLAGSYGYT
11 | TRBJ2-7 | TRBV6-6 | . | ASSYPGTYEQY
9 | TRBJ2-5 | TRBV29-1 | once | SGLEQETQY
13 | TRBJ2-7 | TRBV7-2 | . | ASSLEGQGRGRQY
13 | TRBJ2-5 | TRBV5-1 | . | ASSFIGTGEETQY
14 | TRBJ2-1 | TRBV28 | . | ASSLTRGVYYNEQF
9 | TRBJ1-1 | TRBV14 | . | ASSRGTEAF
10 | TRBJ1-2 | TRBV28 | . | ASSFLNYGYT
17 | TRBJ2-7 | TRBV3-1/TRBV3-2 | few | ASSQDERRHLAGAYEQY
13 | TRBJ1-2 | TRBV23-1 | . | ASSQELLEDYGYT
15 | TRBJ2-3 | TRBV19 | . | ASSNNARREGPDTQY
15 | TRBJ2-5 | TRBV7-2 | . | ASSLAPFGGNQETQY
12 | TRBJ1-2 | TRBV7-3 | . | ASSLYSGHYGYT